The 10 T cell receptor beta chains below come from one sample, sequenced in a study of T cells in women clearing cervical HPV infection. Assay: immunoSEQ multiplex PCR; the TCRdb copy retains only in-frame clones and omits some. The repertoire shows some 46,000 clones; the top ten hold 35% to 40%. Sample: blood buffy coat. The receptors stem from a woman aged 18 to 75 with a cervical HPV16 infection that either progressed to CIN3+ or cleared (not recorded which).

For this clone: The read finishes 3 residues shy of the CDR3 end, and the germline J gene is used to complete it. V gene TRBV6-2 or TRBV6-3 combines with J gene TRBJ2-3, with 11 bases fitting TRBD2. This CDR3 has 16 residues. Germline CDR1 is MNHEY and CDR2 is SVGEGT. The ends lost 2 bases at V and 2 bases at J; junction bases unmatched: 3. The part of the CDR3 DNA that was read is TGTGCCAGCAGTTACATAGCGGGAGGGGTCACAGATACG. This sequence encodes CASSYIAGGVTDT. The full CDR3 reads CASSYIAGGVTDTQYF.

Notes on this clone: Read sequence stops 3 residues before the CDR3 end, and the germline J gene provides the missing end. V is TRBV2 and J is TRBJ2-6; weak D call: TRBD1 (6 bases). CDR3 length equals 14 residues. V was cut by 9 bases and J by 0 bases, with 9 bases left in between. The germline V gene has CDR1 SNHLY and CDR2 FYNNEI. The CDR3 loop is CASRQDSGANVLTF. The sequenced CDR3 bases are TGTGCCAGTCGACAGGACTCTGGGGCCAACGTC.

In the case of this clone: The observed sequence ends 3 residues before the CDR3 terminus, with the missing tail filled in from the germline J gene. The chain has TRBV30 and TRBJ2-7; 11 bases are shared with TRBD2. The CDR3 covers 14 residues. The germline CDR1 and CDR2 sequences are GTSNPN and SVGIG (reference sequence). The trim removed 5 bases at V and 0 bases at J, leaving 3 bases unmatched. The CDR3 bases that were read are TGTGCCTGGGGGGGACTAGCGGACTCCTACGAG. Its protein is CAWGGLADSYE. The full-length CDR3 reads as CAWGGLADSYEQYF.

CDR3 loop: CASSFGRNTEAFF. CDR3 DNA (partial): TGCGCCAGCAGCTTTGGGCGGAACACTGAA. The chain combines TRBV5-1 with TRBJ1-1, with D unresolved. The read halts 3 residues ahead of the CDR3 end, with the missing end drawn from the germline J gene. This CDR3 comprises 13 residues. The germline V and J ends were trimmed by 2 bases and 1 base, with 6 bases remaining between them. Per germline, CDR1 SGHRS and CDR2 YFSETQ.

On this clone itself: The read halts 3 residues ahead of the CDR3 end, with the missing end drawn from the germline J gene. V gene TRBV19 combines with J gene TRBJ1-1; D is unclear. The V gene lost 1 base and the J gene lost 0 bases, with 9 bases spanning the gap. CDR3 size: 15 residues. From germline, CDR1 is LNHDA and CDR2 SQIVND (reference sequence). CDR3 bases read: TGTGCCAGTAGTATAGGGGCACAGTTGAACACTGAA. Translation: CASSIGAQLNTE. The entire CDR3 is CASSIGAQLNTEAFF.

The CDR3 bases that were read are TGTGCCAGCAGTGAGCTACCCGGGGATTTTTATCAGCCC. It translates to CASSELPGDFYQP. The CDR3 in its entirety is CASSELPGDFYQPQHF. This chain uses TRBV6-1 with TRBJ1-5, with no clear D. From the germline J gene comes the end of the CDR3, since the read stops 3 residues before it. Per the germline V gene, CDR1 is MNHNS and CDR2 is SASEGT. This CDR3 spans 16 amino acids. The V and J ends lost 3 bases and 5 bases respectively, with 17 bases between them.

A remark on this clone: The same CDR3 arises from other DNA sequences in this sample as well. CDR3 amino acids: CASSQRQVSGNTIYF. The sequenced CDR3 bases are TGTGCCAGCTCACAACGACAGGTCTCTGGAAACACC. The chain couples TRBV18 to TRBJ1-3; D perhaps matches TRBD1 (6 bases). The read ends 3 residues early relative to the CDR3; the germline J gene fills the gap. V was clipped by 4 bases and J by 0 bases, with 10 bases between them. The CDR3 is 15 residues long. Germline CDR1 is KGHSH and CDR2 is LQKENI.

Note on this clone: The read comes to an end 3 residues before the CDR3 does, leaving the germline J gene to fill in the end. This chain connects TRBV6-2 or TRBV6-3 to TRBJ2-3; perhaps TRBD2 as D (6 bases). The germline gives CDR1 MNHEY, CDR2 SVGEGT. The CDR3 spans 14 residues. Partial CDR3 DNA: TGTGCCAGCAGTTATGGAGGGTACCAAGAGACG. Amino acid sequence: CASSYGGYQET. From start to end, the CDR3 is CASSYGGYQETQYF.

Worth noting for this clone: The read stops 3 residues short of the end of the CDR3; the missing end is completed from the germline J gene. This chain connects TRBV6-2 or TRBV6-3 to TRBJ1-2; D perhaps matches TRBD1 (6 bases). Trimming took 2 bases from V and 3 from J, leaving 13 bases between them. Germline V CDR1 and CDR2: MNHEY, SVGEGT. The CDR3 loop spans 15 amino acids. The CDR3 reads CASSYRDISYYGYTF. The part of the CDR3 DNA that was read is TGTGCCAGCAGTTACCGGGACATCTCATACTATGGC.

In regard to this clone: From the germline J gene comes the end of the CDR3, since the read stops 3 residues before it. The genes are TRBV18 and TRBJ1-2, with D perhaps TRBD1 (6 bases). The CDR3 runs 13 residues. Germline V lookup: CDR1 KGHSH, CDR2 LQKENI. The V end lost 3 bases, the J end lost 2 bases, and 7 bases lay between the germline ends. The sequenced part of the CDR3 DNA is TGTGCCAGCTCACCTGACAGGAACTATGGC. Translating it yields CASSPDRNYG. The full CDR3 sequence reads CASSPDRNYGYTF.